This entry lists 27 T cell receptor beta chains sequenced from one sample in a study of blood T cell repertoires in COVID-19. The method was immunoSEQ multiplex PCR; TCRdb's version includes in-frame clones alone and lacks a portion of them. The sample lists 150,000 to 200,000 clones, approximately 86% seen once, with over 7.5% in the top ten. The sample taken for sequencing was peripheral blood. These receptors were obtained from a man aged 50 to 59 with active or convalescent COVID-19.

This rearrangement joins TRBV5-6 to TRBJ1-1; tentatively, D is TRBD1 (5 bases). V was clipped by 0 bases and J by 4 bases, with 7 bases between them. The CDR3 has 13 residues. Germline-derived CDR1 and CDR2 are SGHDT and YYEEEE. CDR3 protein: CASSLGGGTEAFF. The CDR3 DNA is TGTGCCAGCAGCTTGGGCGGGGGCACTGAAGCTTTCTTT.

V and J are TRBV20-1 and TRBJ2-7; D not certain. Trimming removed 2 bases at V and 6 bases at J, with 5 bases between. The germline V gene has CDR1 DFQATT and CDR2 SNEGSKA (reference sequence). The CDR3 covers 10 residues. CDR3 in amino acids: CSARSREQYF. The CDR3 bases are TGCAGTGCTAGATCCCGCGAGCAGTACTTC.

This clone was observed a single time. The gene calls are TRBV28 and TRBJ2-3; a weak D match, TRBD2 (5 bases). Germline V CDR1 and CDR2: MDHEN, SYDVKM. The length of the CDR3 is 12 residues. Deletions cut 3 bases from V and 5 bases from J, with 6 bases between. CDR3 protein: CASSLAGDTQYF. CDR3 bases: TGTGCCAGCAGTTTGGCGGGAGATACGCAGTATTTT.

V and J are TRBV7-3 and TRBJ2-5; no definite D call. The V end lost 2 bases, the J end lost 5 bases, and 9 bases lay between the germline ends. This CDR3 spans 13 amino acids. The germline CDR1 and CDR2 sequences are SGHTA and FQGTGA. The CDR3: CASSLQASETQYF. The CDR3 coding sequence is TGTGCCAGCAGCTTACAAGCAAGCGAGACCCAGTACTTC.

The V gene is TRBV6-6, the J gene TRBJ2-7, with D possibly matching TRBD1 (6 bases). V shed 0 bases and J shed 3 bases, with 12 bases lying between them. This CDR3 spans 15 amino acids. Germline V gene sequence: CDR1 MNHNY, CDR2 SVGAGI (reference sequence). This CDR3 reads CASSYSIQTGYEQYF. CDR3 DNA sequence: TGTGCCAGCAGTTACTCGATACAGACAGGCTACGAGCAGTACTTC.

The gene calls are TRBV19 and TRBJ2-3, with D unclear. Germline V gene sequence: CDR1 LNHDA, CDR2 SQIVND (reference sequence). The CDR3 covers 17 residues. V was clipped by 3 bases and J by 0 bases, with 16 bases between them. The CDR3: CASSMVTNFLSTDTQYF. The CDR3, as DNA: TGTGCCAGTAGTATGGTAACTAATTTCTTGAGCACAGATACGCAGTATTTT.

CDR3 sequence reads: CASSPSRALSYEQYF. The CDR3 DNA sequence: TGTGCCAGCAGCCCCTCCCGCGCGCTCTCCTACGAGCAGTACTTC. V and J are TRBV7-2 and TRBJ2-7, with D unresolved. The germline V and J ends were trimmed by 5 bases and 0 bases, with 14 bases remaining between them. The CDR3 extends over 15 amino acids. Per the germline V gene, CDR1 is SGHTA and CDR2 is FQGNSA.

This chain links TRBV28 with TRBJ2-5; TRBD2 agrees at 7 bases. The ends lost 3 bases at V and 5 bases at J; junction bases unmatched: 9. Germline V gene sequence: CDR1 MDHEN, CDR2 SYDVKM. The length of the CDR3 is 15 residues. CDR3 sequence (DNA): TGTGCCAGCAGTTTCCCTAGCGGTTCAGGGGAGACCCAGTACTTC. This codes for CASSFPSGSGETQYF.

The chain is built from TRBV19 and TRBJ2-5; 7 bases align to TRBD1. CDR1 and CDR2 from the germline V gene are LNHDA and SQIVND (reference sequence). This CDR3 is built from 14 residues. Trimming removed 4 bases from V and 0 bases from J; junction bases left unmatched: 2. CDR3 nucleotide sequence: TGTGCCAGTAGTACCACAGGGGACCAAGAGACCCAGTACTTC. Translation gives CASSTTGDQETQYF. The whole variable domain, remainder taken from reference TRBV19 and TRBJ2-5, is DGGITQSPKYLFRKEGQNVTLSCEQNLNHDAMYWYRQDPGQGLRLIYYSQIVNDFQKGDIAEGYSVSREKKESFPLTVTSAQKNPTAFYLCASSTTGDQETQYFGPGTRLLVL.

The genes are TRBV6-6 and TRBJ2-7; D may be TRBD1 (7 bases). The CDR3 totals 15 residues. The V end lost 7 bases, the J end lost 0 bases, and 16 bases lay between the germline ends. Germline V lookup: CDR1 MNHNY, CDR2 SVGAGI (reference sequence). The CDR3 is CASNQGGFSSYEQYF. The CDR3 DNA follows: TGTGCCAGCAACCAGGGGGGCTTTAGCTCCTACGAGCAGTACTTC.

The rearrangement links TRBV19 to TRBJ2-7; 7 bases match TRBD1. The CDR3 has 16 amino acids. V shed 3 bases and J 2 bases; nucleotides not matched to a gene: 10. Germline V gene data show CDR1 as LNHDA and CDR2 as SQIVND (reference sequence). CDR3 coding DNA: TGTGCCAGTAGTATCCGGTGGGGAACAGGGGCCTACGAGCAGTACTTC. Amino acid sequence: CASSIRWGTGAYEQYF.

The chain couples TRBV15 to TRBJ1-5, with 10 bases matching TRBD1. The CDR3 spans 17 residues. Germline loops: CDR1 LNHNV, CDR2 YYDKDF (reference sequence). The V and J ends lost 3 bases and 3 bases, in that order; junction bases with no gene match: 8. CDR3: CATSSIVTGGPNQPQHF. The CDR3 region has the DNA TGTGCCACCAGCAGTATTGTGACAGGGGGCCCCAATCAGCCCCAGCATTTT.

This clone was counted a single time. J is TRBJ2-1 and V is TRBV20-1; 7 bases are shared with TRBD2. The germline V gene encodes CDR1 DFQATT and CDR2 SNEGSKA (reference sequence). V shed 3 bases, J shed 12 bases, and the junction held 11 bases outside the gene matches. This CDR3 contains 13 residues. CDR3 residues: CSASWAVTGGQFF. CDR3 DNA sequence: TGCAGTGCTAGTTGGGCGGTTACGGGGGGGCAGTTCTTC.

This chain links TRBV11-2 with TRBJ1-3; D is ambiguous. The CDR3 runs to 13 residues. The V end lost 5 bases, the J end lost 3 bases, and 8 bases lay between the germline ends. Germline CDR1 SGHAT, CDR2 FQNNGV. Here the CDR3 DNA reads TGTGCCAGCAGCCAACCGGTTGGAAACACCATATATTTT. This sequence encodes CASSQPVGNTIYF. Supplemented by reference TRBV11-2 and TRBJ1-3, the full variable domain reads EAGVAQSPRYKIIEKRQSVAFWCNPISGHATLYWYQQILGQGPKLLIQFQNNGVVDDSQLPKDRFSAERLKGVDSTLKIQPAKLEDSAVYLCASSQPVGNTIYFGEGSWLTVV.

The genes are TRBV24-1 and TRBJ2-3; D may be TRBD1 (5 bases). This CDR3 is built from 15 residues. Trimming stripped 3 bases from V and 2 bases from J, with 11 bases between. Germline lookup yields CDR1 KGHDR and CDR2 SFDVKD. For the CDR3, the DNA is TGTGCCACCAGTGATGGGGCAGGGCCCACAGATACGCAGTATTTT. This encodes CATSDGAGPTDTQYF.

V gene TRBV19 combines with J gene TRBJ2-6; D is perhaps TRBD2 (5 bases). The CDR3 is 17 amino acids. Per the germline V gene, CDR1 is LNHDA and CDR2 is SQIVND (reference sequence). V dropped 5 bases and J dropped 2 bases, with 16 bases sitting between them. CDR3 sequence (DNA): TGTGCCAGTAGTCTGGGGAGCTGGGCGACTGGGGCCAACGTCCTGACTTTC. Translated: CASSLGSWATGANVLTF.

The chain is built from TRBV24-1 and TRBJ1-2; D gene ambiguous. V dropped 9 bases and J dropped 9 bases, with 13 bases sitting between them. Germline assignment: CDR1 KGHDR and CDR2 SFDVKD. CDR3 length: 11 amino acids. CDR3 bases: TGTGCCACCGGGGAGGGTTGGAGCTACACCTTC. Protein product: CATGEGWSYTF.

The CDR3 reads CANPAGRGHNQPQHF. The CDR3 nucleotides are TGTGCCAACCCCGCAGGTAGGGGTCACAATCAGCCCCAGCATTTT. The J gene is TRBJ1-5, the V gene TRBV19; a weak D match, TRBD1 (5 bases). CDR1 is LNHDA and CDR2 is SQIVND in the germline V gene (reference sequence). V was trimmed by 10 bases and J by 3 bases, leaving 19 bases between them. The CDR3 is 15 residues long.

This sequence joins TRBV5-4 and TRBJ1-1; 7 nucleotides agree with TRBD1. Looked up from germline, CDR1 is SGHNT and CDR2 is YYREEE (reference sequence). The CDR3 has 14 residues. Trimming cost V 4 bases and J 1 base; bases outside gene matches: 4. The CDR3 DNA reads TGTGCCAGCAGCGCCGGACAGGAGAACACTGAAGCTTTCTTT. Residues: CASSAGQENTEAFF.

This rearrangement joins TRBV19 to TRBJ2-7; 8 nucleotides match TRBD2. The CDR3 is 16 residues long. After removal of 3 bases from V and 2 bases from J, the junction contained 9 bases not matched to a gene. Germline V lookup: CDR1 LNHDA, CDR2 SQIVND (reference sequence). CDR3 region: CASSISGGAGAYEQYF. The CDR3, as DNA: TGTGCCAGTAGTATCAGCGGAGGAGCGGGAGCCTACGAGCAGTACTTC.

The J gene is TRBJ2-3, the V gene TRBV19; a possible D gene is TRBD2 (6 bases). This CDR3 has 14 residues. CDR1 is LNHDA and CDR2 is SQIVND in the germline V gene (reference sequence). Trimming pared 7 bases from V and 6 bases from J, leaving 17 bases between. The CDR3 coding sequence is TGTGCCAGTAATAGACCCGGGGAGGAGGATACGCAGTATTTT. This codes for CASNRPGEEDTQYF.

The J gene is TRBJ2-5, the V gene TRBV6-2 or TRBV6-3; maybe TRBD1 (6 bases). Trimming took off 0 bases at V and 3 bases at J, with 11 bases between the two ends. Germline loops: CDR1 MNHEY, CDR2 SVGEGT. The CDR3 spans 15 residues. The CDR3 DNA follows: TGTGCCAGCAGTTACTCGATTACAGGGAAAGAGACCCAGTACTTC. Translating it yields CASSYSITGKETQYF.

CDR3 DNA: TGTGCCTGGAGTGTAAAACTACGCAATATCGGTGAGCAGTTCTTC. Amino acid sequence: CAWSVKLRNIGEQFF. The chain links TRBV30 to TRBJ2-1; D is unclear. CDR3 length: 15 residues. V gave up 0 bases and J gave up 9 bases, with 18 bases separating them. Germline CDR1 reads GTSNPN; CDR2 reads SVGIG (reference sequence). Based on the CDR3 plus reference TRBV30 and TRBJ2-1, the full variable domain is SQTIHQWPATLVQPVGSPLSLECTVEGTSNPNLYWYRQAAGRGLQLLFYSVGIGQISSEVPQNLSASRPQDRQFILSSKKLLLSDSGFYLCAWSVKLRNIGEQFFGPGTRLTVL.

Comment on this clone: Within the sample, other DNA sequences also encode this same CDR3. This sequence joins TRBV7-3 and TRBJ2-2, with TRBD1 matching over 11 bases. The V gene end was trimmed by 3 bases and the J gene end by 6 bases; junction bases not matched to a gene: 0. The CDR3 runs to 14 residues. CDR1 and CDR2 from the germline V gene are SGHTA and FQGTGA. Written as DNA, the CDR3 is TGTGCCAGCAGCTTGGGACAGGGGGCCGGGGAGCTGTTTTTT. Translating it yields CASSLGQGAGELFF.

The chain links TRBV7-3 to TRBJ2-2, with D unclear. V gave up 3 bases and J gave up 0 bases, with 5 bases separating them. The CDR3 spans 14 residues. In germline, CDR1 is SGHTA, CDR2 FQGTGA. The CDR3 nucleotides read TGTGCCAGCAGCTTGACTCCGAACACCGGGGAGCTGTTTTTT. Translating it yields CASSLTPNTGELFF.

This clone was counted only a few times. One end of the junction is discordant with germline, which a read error may explain. V and J are TRBV10-1 and TRBJ2-1; TRBD2 matches 8 bases. The V gene's germline CDR1 is WNHNN and CDR2 SYGVQD (reference sequence). The CDR3 is 15 amino acids. CDR3 DNA: TGCGCCAGCAGTGAGAGCGGGAGATCCTCCAATGAGCAGTTCTTC. Translating gives CASSESGRSSNEQFF.

This chain uses TRBV29-1 with TRBJ2-7, with TRBD1 matching 8 bases. Germline V gives CDR1 SQVTM, CDR2 ANQGSEA. The trim removed 8 bases at V and 7 bases at J, leaving 10 bases unmatched. The CDR3 length is 12 residues. This CDR3 reads CSSGTGEGEQYF. CDR3 DNA: TGCAGCTCTGGGACAGGTGAGGGGGAGCAGTACTTC.